This T cell receptor (beta chain) was recorded in a study of T cell repertoires in cytomegalovirus infection. Points from the study as a whole: Clonotype analysis showed dominance of the ex vivo response by HLA-C-restricted CMV-specific TCR beta clonotypes.

A single record per CDR3 protein comes from TCRdb applying MiXCR to the reads. The sample yields some 400,000 distinct CDR3 sequences, around 32% seen once. Germline V gene data show CDR1 as SQVTM and CDR2 as ANQGSEA. The CDR3 has 14 amino acids. Trimming took 3 bases from V and 4 from J, leaving 15 bases between them. Comment on this clonotype: Its antigen is not known.

Sequencing used PBMCs. This sequence joins TRBV29-1 and TRBJ1-1; D perhaps matches TRBD1 (5 bases). This receptor was identified in a human donor in good health (CMV status not recorded). Some clones in this sample may be carry-over from other donors' samples. CDR3 coding DNA: TGCAGCGTTGACCCCCTGGGGGGAGGCACTGAAGCTTTCTTT. It translates to CSVDPLGGGTEAFF.